This is a list of T cell receptor beta chains from one sample in a study of human T cells and chemical hapten exposure. In TCRdb, the RACE reads were re-called with MiXCR into one record per CDR3 protein. The table includes some 380,000 distinct CDR3 sequences, 4.8% detected once. Material: whole blood, obtained in connection with sensitization to the hapten diphenylcyclopropenone (DPC). Source of these receptors: a woman in her forties or fifties with alopecia areata. Some clones in this sample may be carry-over from other donors' samples. CDR3s include the opening cysteine and the closing phenylalanine or tryptophan. Each record gives: clone size, J gene, D gene, V gene, CDR3 DNA, CDR3 protein. A D gene is named only where the DNA matches it firmly. For some rows the clone size is stated as once, few or many, or as a class when expanded; others skip it.

>few|TRBJ2-1|NA|TRBV12-5
TGTGCTAGTGGTATAGACTCAAGCTCCTACAATGAGCAGTTCTTC
CASGIDSSSYNEQFF
>few|TRBJ2-7|NA|TRBV27
TGTGCCAGCAGATCCGGGCCTAGGTCCTACGAGCAGTACTTC
CASRSGPRSYEQYF
>many|TRBJ1-5|NA|TRBV6-5
TGTGCCAGCCGGGTCCATAGCAATCAGCCCCAGCATTTT
CASRVHSNQPQHF
>many|TRBJ2-7|TRBD1|TRBV29-1
TGCAGCGTCGCTGGGACAGGGGGTGGCACCTACGAGCAGTACTTC
CSVAGTGGGTYEQYF
>NA|TRBJ2-1|NA|TRBV6-6
TGTGCCCTCGGGGAGCCGGGTCGGAAGGTTGATGAGCAGTTCTTC
CALGEPGRKVDEQFF
>many|TRBJ1-1|NA|TRBV12-3/TRBV12-4
TGTGCCAGCAGTTTTAAGTCGAACACTGAAGCTTTCTTT
CASSFKSNTEAFF
>many|TRBJ2-1|NA|TRBV27
TGTGCCAGCAGTTTATCGGTAGGGGACTTTGAGCAGTTCTTC
CASSLSVGDFEQFF
>NA|TRBJ1-3|TRBD1|TRBV7-6
TGTGCCAGCAGCTACGGGACAGGTGGAAACACCATATATTTT
CASSYGTGGNTIYF
>few|TRBJ1-4|NA|TRBV7-9
TGTGCCAGCAGCTTAGCAGAAGAAAAACTGTTTTTT
CASSLAEEKLFF
>NA|TRBJ2-1|NA|TRBV10-3
TGTGCCATCCAAATTGATAAGAGCTCCTACAATGAGCAGTTCTTC
CAIQIDKSSYNEQFF
>NA|TRBJ1-1|NA|TRBV5-6
TGTGCCAGCAGCTCATTAGCGACAGGCGAGAACACTGAAGCTTTCTTT
CASSSLATGENTEAFF
>few|TRBJ1-1|NA|TRBV29-1
TGCAGCGTTCTAGGAGGAGACTGGACTGAAGCTTTCTTT
CSVLGGDWTEAFF
>many|TRBJ1-3|NA|TRBV3-1
TGTGCCAGCAGCCGCTACACTGGAAACACCATATATTTT
CASSRYTGNTIYF
>few|TRBJ2-3|NA|TRBV7-7
TGTGCCAGCAGCTTAGGGGGGCCGGGTGTAGATACGCAGTATTTT
CASSLGGPGVDTQYF
>few|TRBJ2-7|NA|TRBV5-1
TGCGCCAGCAGCTTGGCTGGGGGCGCCGACTCCTACGAGCAGTACTTC
CASSLAGGADSYEQYF
>few|TRBJ2-2|NA|TRBV7-9
TGTGCCACCCTCTCTCGGACTGGACACACCGGGGAGCTGTTTTTT
CATLSRTGHTGELFF
>many|TRBJ1-1|NA|TRBV12-3/TRBV12-4
TGTGCCAGCAGTTTTCCCGCTCTTGAAGCTTTCTTT
CASSFPALEAFF
>NA|TRBJ2-3|NA|TRBV6-5
TGTGCAACGACAGACACAGATACGCAGTATTTT
CATTDTDTQYF
>many|TRBJ2-1|TRBD1|TRBV18
TGTGCCAGCTCATACGGACAGGACTCCTACAATGAGCAGTTCTTC
CASSYGQDSYNEQFF
>NA|TRBJ2-7|TRBD2|TRBV6-2/TRBV6-3
TGTGCCAGCAGACAATCGGGACTAGCGGATAGCTCCTACGAGCAGTACTTC
CASRQSGLADSSYEQYF
>few|TRBJ1-1|TRBD1|TRBV25-1
TGTGCCAGCACCCTGACAGGGCGTAACACTGAAGCTTTCTTT
CASTLTGRNTEAFF
>NA|TRBJ1-2|TRBD1|TRBV3-1
TGTGCCAGCAGCCAAGGACAGGGGGCAAGAGGCTACACCTTC
CASSQGQGARGYTF
>many|TRBJ2-5|NA|TRBV6-5
TGTGCCAGCAGTTACGGGGGTCGGGAGACCCAGTACTTC
CASSYGGRETQYF
>few|TRBJ2-5|TRBD2|TRBV27
TGTGCCAGCTCGCCAAATAGCGGGTCCCAAGAGACCCAGTACTTC
CASSPNSGSQETQYF
>many|TRBJ1-5|TRBD1|TRBV6-5
TGTGCCAGCAGGGGGACAGGGAAAAATCAGCCCCAGCATTTT
CASRGTGKNQPQHF
>many|TRBJ2-7|TRBD1|TRBV6-5
TGTGCCAGCAGTTACAGGGACAGGGGGGAAGAGCACGAGCAGTACTTC
CASSYRDRGEEHEQYF
>few|TRBJ2-7|NA|TRBV10-2
TGCGCCAGCAGTGAGTTAACCAGTCGCTACGAGCAGTACTTC
CASSELTSRYEQYF
>NA|TRBJ2-7|TRBD1|TRBV9
TGTGCCAGCAGCGTAGAAGGGGGCGGCGAGCAGTACTTC
CASSVEGGGEQYF
>NA|TRBJ2-3|NA|TRBV5-1
TGCGCCAGCAGCTTGGGACATCCCACAGATACGCAGTATTTT
CASSLGHPTDTQYF
>many|TRBJ2-7|TRBD2|TRBV20-1
TGCAGTGCTAGAGCCCGCTTGGTTAGCGGGAGGGCCGGCTACGAGCAGTACTTC
CSARARLVSGRAGYEQYF
>few|TRBJ1-2|TRBD1|TRBV2
TGTGCCAGCAGCGGGACAGGGGGAAATGGCTACACCTTC
CASSGTGGNGYTF
>NA|TRBJ2-7|TRBD1|TRBV13
TGTGCCAGCAGCTTAGCTCAGGGGGCGACAAACGAGCAGTACTTC
CASSLAQGATNEQYF